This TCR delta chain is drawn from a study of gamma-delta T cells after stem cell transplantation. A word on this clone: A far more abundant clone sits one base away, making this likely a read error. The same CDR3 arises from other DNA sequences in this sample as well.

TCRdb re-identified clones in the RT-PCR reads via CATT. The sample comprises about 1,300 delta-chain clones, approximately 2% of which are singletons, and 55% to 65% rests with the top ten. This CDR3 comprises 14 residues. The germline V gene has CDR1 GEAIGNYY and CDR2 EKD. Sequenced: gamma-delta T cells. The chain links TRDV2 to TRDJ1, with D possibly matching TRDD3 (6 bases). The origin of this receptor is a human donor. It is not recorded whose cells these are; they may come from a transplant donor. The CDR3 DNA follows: TGCGCCTGTGACACCGTGTCTGGGGCCGATAAACTCATCTTT. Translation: CACDTVSGADKLIF.